The rows below give T cell receptor beta chains drawn from one sample of a study of T cell responses to AZD1222 COVID-19 vaccine. The protocol was immunoSEQ multiplex PCR, while the TCRdb copy is restricted to in-frame clones and leaves out a portion. The sample holds approximately 80,000 clones, more than 80% seen once. Sequences were derived from peripheral blood, sampled on day 0 of AZD1222 vaccination. Source of these receptors: an adult in good health. The CDR3 runs from the conserved cysteine through the conserved F or W. Each record gives: V gene, D gene, CDR3 length, J gene, CDR3 protein. A D gene is named only where the DNA matches it firmly.

TRBV19	NA	15	TRBJ1-1	CASSRGIGLNTEAFF
TRBV30	NA	14	TRBJ1-2	CAWSADGLTMAWTF
TRBV7-9	NA	16	TRBJ1-5	CASSDDRIGSNQPQHF
TRBV6-2/TRBV6-3	NA	15	TRBJ2-7	CASSYSISASYEQYF
TRBV6-5	TRBD1	13	TRBJ1-1	CASQDRGLGEAFF
TRBV19	NA	14	TRBJ1-3	CASSGQGAGNTIYF
TRBV5-1	TRBD1	14	TRBJ1-4	CASSLGTGKEKLFF
TRBV5-6	NA	13	TRBJ1-2	CASSLTLTYGYTF
TRBV4-2	NA	16	TRBJ1-1	CASSQDKGRMNTEAFF
TRBV4-1	TRBD1	13	TRBJ1-2	CASSQDRVTGYTF
TRBV4-1	NA	14	TRBJ2-1	CASSHLTQNNEQFF